This record covers a single T cell receptor (beta chain). Libraries were prepared by immunoSEQ multiplex PCR; TCRdb keeps only in-frame clonotypes and omits some of them. The data show about 1.1 million clones, 60% to 80% seen once. Trimming stripped 4 bases from V and 3 bases from J, with 16 bases between. Germline values: CDR1 MNHNY, CDR2 SVGAGI (reference sequence). This CDR3 has 15 residues. This specimen belongs to a study of shared clonotypes between healthy human individuals. Study background: CD4 naive cells filled three plates per donor, CD4 memory three, CD8 naive two and CD8 memory one.

From CD4+ cells came CD45RA+ naive and CD45RA-negative memory subsets. V is TRBV6-6 and J is TRBJ2-7; D is undetermined. Sequencing was done on a sample of memory CD4+ T cells from PBMCs. Subset indicated: CD45RA-negative fraction. The TCR was taken from a man aged 18 to 29 in good health. Some clones in this sample may be carry-over from other donors' samples. Here the CDR3 DNA reads TGTGCCAGCAGTTCCGAGCCAAGGACCATCTACGAGCAGTACTTC. This sequence encodes CASSSEPRTIYEQYF.